These 14 T cell receptor beta chains came from one sample sequenced in a study of blood T cell repertoires in COVID-19. Clones were sequenced by immunoSEQ multiplex PCR, and TCRdb holds only the in-frame ones, with some missing. Of some 120,000 clones detected, just under 85% appear once; the ten largest clones hold approximately 16%. The sequencing sample was made of peripheral blood. These receptor sequences come from a woman aged 45-60 years with acute or convalescent COVID-19.

This rearrangement joins TRBV21-1 to TRBJ1-6; the D call of TRBD1 is as the table states it, not checked on the DNA. TRBV21-1 corresponds to a pseudogene. This CDR3 has 20 residues. The CDR3 reads CASSQHRRPLSSSYNSPLHF. CDR3 coding DNA: TGTGCCAGCAGCCAACACAGGAGACCGCTTTCAAGCTCCTATAATTCACCCCTCCACTTT.

The V and J genes are TRBV7-8 and TRBJ1-5; perhaps TRBD1 as D (5 bases). CDR3 length: 18 amino acids. V was clipped by 0 bases and J by 0 bases, with 15 bases between them. The germline V gene has CDR1 SGHVS and CDR2 FQNEAQ. The CDR3 DNA sequence: TGTGCCAGCAGCTTAGCGGGACTGGGAACTACTAGCAATCAGCCCCAGCATTTT. Translating gives CASSLAGLGTTSNQPQHF.

This clone was seen just once. The rearrangement links TRBV5-1 to TRBJ2-1; 8 bases map to TRBD1. This CDR3 region has 13 residues. The trim removed 5 bases at V and 6 bases at J, leaving 4 bases unmatched. Germline V gene data show CDR1 as SGHRS and CDR2 as YFSETQ. CDR3: CASRDRVSNEQFF. The CDR3 DNA sequence: TGCGCCAGCAGGGACAGGGTGAGCAATGAGCAGTTCTTC.

The V and J genes are TRBV18 and TRBJ1-3, with D uncertain. V was clipped by 0 bases and J by 8 bases, with 11 bases between them. The CDR3 covers 14 residues. CDR1 and CDR2 (germline): KGHSH, LQKENI. CDR3: CASSPPTYGDTIYF. The CDR3 DNA follows: TGTGCCAGCTCACCACCGACATACGGGGACACCATATATTTT.

The chain links TRBV28 to TRBJ1-1, with D hard to call. The CDR3 runs 12 residues. Deletions cut 7 bases from V and 1 base from J, with 7 bases between. Germline values: CDR1 MDHEN, CDR2 SYDVKM. The CDR3 sequence: CASKAGNTEAFF. Written as DNA, the CDR3 is TGTGCCAGCAAAGCGGGGAACACTGAAGCTTTCTTT.

The table lists this clone with a count of one. V usage is TRBV20-1 and J usage is TRBJ1-2; TRBD1 might be the D (5 bases). Germline V gene lookup returns CDR1 DFQATT and CDR2 SNEGSKA (reference sequence). The CDR3 runs to 11 residues. Trimming cost V 6 bases and J 6 bases, with 11 bases left between them. CDR3 in DNA: TGCAGTGCACCAGGGTTCAATGGCTACACCTTC. This sequence encodes CSAPGFNGYTF.

This chain uses TRBV2 with TRBJ2-7, with TRBD2 as a possible D gene (5 bases). The CDR3 is 14 amino acids. Trimming stripped 3 bases from V and 5 bases from J, with 14 bases between. Germline CDR1 and CDR2: SNHLY and FYNNEI. The CDR3: CASSETVRAHEQYF. CDR3 nucleotide sequence: TGTGCCAGCAGTGAGACCGTGAGGGCCCACGAGCAGTACTTC.

The chain couples TRBV2 to TRBJ1-2; D uncertain. The CDR3 is 13 amino acids. Germline V gene sequence: CDR1 SNHLY, CDR2 FYNNEI. V was shortened by 3 bases and J by 4 bases, with 9 bases between the two germline ends. CDR3 in DNA: TGTGCCAGCAGTGACCTGGGAGTCTATGGCTACACCTTC. Translated: CASSDLGVYGYTF.

This chain connects TRBV11-3 to TRBJ2-2, with D tentatively TRBD2 (6 bases). CDR3 size: 15 residues. Looked up from germline, CDR1 is SGHNT and CDR2 is YENEEA. V lost 3 bases and J 4 bases, leaving 12 bases between the germline ends. CDR3 in DNA: TGTGCCAGCAGCTTGGAGGGAGGCCGCACCGGGGAGCTGTTTTTT. This gives the protein CASSLEGGRTGELFF.

CDR3 DNA sequence: TGTGCCAGCAGCTTCGATAGCCACGGAAACACCATATATTTT. As protein: CASSFDSHGNTIYF. This chain uses TRBV5-6 with TRBJ1-3; D is ambiguous. V shed 2 bases and J shed 4 bases, with 10 bases lying between them. This CDR3 spans 14 amino acids. The germline gives CDR1 SGHDT, CDR2 YYEEEE.

The chain recombines TRBV5-1 with TRBJ2-2; a possible D gene is TRBD1 (5 bases). V lost 2 bases to trimming and J lost 5 bases, with 13 bases between them. Germline V gives CDR1 SGHRS, CDR2 YFSETQ. This CDR3 has 15 amino acids. The CDR3 here is CASSLSISGTGELFF. The CDR3, as DNA: TGCGCCAGCAGCTTAAGTATTTCAGGGACCGGGGAGCTGTTTTTT.

This clone was counted at least ten times. The sample contains more than one DNA sequence encoding this CDR3. The genes are TRBV6-5 and TRBJ2-7; TRBD1 agrees at 9 bases. Germline V gene data show CDR1 as MNHEY and CDR2 as SVGAGI. The junction had 4 bases not matched to a gene; V was cut back by 6 bases and J by 4 bases. There are 13 residues in the CDR3. DNA for the CDR3: TGTGCCAGCAGGGCTGGACAGGGGTACGAGCAGTACTTC. Its protein is CASRAGQGYEQYF.

As regards this clone: The junction does not match germline at one end; this may be a read error. The chain employs TRBV7-9 and TRBJ1-1, with D perhaps matching TRBD1 (6 bases). Per the germline V gene, CDR1 is SEHNR and CDR2 is FQNEAQ (reference sequence). The CDR3 contains 15 residues. The CDR3 protein is CANSSHRAMNTEAFF. The CDR3 coding sequence is TGTGCCAACAGCTCACACAGGGCCATGAACACTGAAGCTTTCTTT.

CDR3 sequence (DNA): TGTGCCAGCAGCTTGGGGAGCGGGACAGGGGAAACCCTTTACGAGCAGTACTTC. This codes for CASSLGSGTGETLYEQYF. This sequence joins TRBV5-6 and TRBJ2-7, with 10 bases matching TRBD1. The CDR3 loop spans 18 amino acids. V was clipped by 0 bases and J by 4 bases; unmatched bases: 13. Germline CDR1 and CDR2: SGHDT and YYEEEE.